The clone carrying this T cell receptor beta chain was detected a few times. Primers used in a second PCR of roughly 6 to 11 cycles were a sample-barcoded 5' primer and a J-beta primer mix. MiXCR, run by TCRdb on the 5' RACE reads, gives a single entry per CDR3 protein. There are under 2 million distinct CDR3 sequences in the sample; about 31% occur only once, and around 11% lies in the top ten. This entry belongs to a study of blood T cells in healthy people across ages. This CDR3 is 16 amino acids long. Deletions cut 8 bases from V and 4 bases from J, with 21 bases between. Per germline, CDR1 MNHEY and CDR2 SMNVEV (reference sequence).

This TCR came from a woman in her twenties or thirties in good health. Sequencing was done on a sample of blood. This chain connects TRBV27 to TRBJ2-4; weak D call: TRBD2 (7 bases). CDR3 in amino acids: CASSSWGGGGKNIQYF. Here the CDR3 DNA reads TGTGCCAGCTCCTCGTGGGGGGGAGGGGGAAAAAACATTCAGTACTTC.